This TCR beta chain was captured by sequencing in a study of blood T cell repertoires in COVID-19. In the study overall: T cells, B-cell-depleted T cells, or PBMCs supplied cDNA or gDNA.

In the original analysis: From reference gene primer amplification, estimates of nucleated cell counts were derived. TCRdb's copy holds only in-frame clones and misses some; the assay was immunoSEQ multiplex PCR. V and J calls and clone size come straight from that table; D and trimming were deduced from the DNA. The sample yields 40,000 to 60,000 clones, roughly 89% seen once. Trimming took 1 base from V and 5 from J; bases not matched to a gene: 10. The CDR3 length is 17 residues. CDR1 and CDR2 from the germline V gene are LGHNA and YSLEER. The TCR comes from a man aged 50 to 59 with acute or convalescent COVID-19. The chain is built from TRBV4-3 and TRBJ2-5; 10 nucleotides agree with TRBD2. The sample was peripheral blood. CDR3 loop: CASSQGQSGGARETQYF. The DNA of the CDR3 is TGCGCCAGCAGCCAAGGTCAGAGCGGGGGGGCCCGGGAGACCCAGTACTTC.